These 18 T cell receptor beta chains came from one sample sequenced in a study of cytomegalovirus exposure and HLA in healthy donors. A multiplex PCR was run with 60 Vbeta primers and 13 Jbeta primers. The data were produced by immunoSEQ multiplex PCR, yet TCRdb's version contains in-frame clones alone and is incomplete. The sample lists about 170,000 clones; around 76% were seen once. Sequenced: PBMCs. These receptors were obtained from a man aged 35 to 55 in good health and CMV-seropositive.

The chain joins TRBV5-6 to TRBJ2-5; 10 nucleotides match TRBD1. This CDR3 region has 19 residues. The J segment lost 1 base and the V segment lost 0 bases, leaving 12 bases of the junction unmatched. CDR1 is SGHDT and CDR2 is YYEEEE in the germline V gene. The CDR3 loop is CASSLGQGATGGLQETQYF. The DNA for the CDR3 is TGTGCCAGCAGCTTGGGACAGGGGGCAACGGGGGGCCTCCAAGAGACCCAGTACTTC.

Only a few counts were recorded for this clone. This rearrangement joins TRBV7-6 to TRBJ1-2, with 8 bases lining up with TRBD1. V lost 6 bases, J lost 4 bases, and 16 bases stayed unmatched. Germline CDR1 and CDR2: SGHVS and FNYEAQ. The CDR3 loop spans 17 amino acids. CDR3 residues: CASSFGQGQQNSYGYTF. The CDR3 DNA reads TGTGCCAGCAGTTTCGGACAGGGACAACAGAACAGCTATGGCTACACCTTC.

This rearrangement joins TRBV11-2 to TRBJ2-7; tentative D call: TRBD2 (7 bases). V was pared by 5 bases and J by 4 bases, with 15 bases between. Germline V lookup: CDR1 SGHAT, CDR2 FQNNGV. The CDR3 is 14 residues long. The DNA of the CDR3 is TGTGCCAGCAGCCCGAGGGGGGGGAGGTACGAGCAGTACTTC. Its protein product is CASSPRGGRYEQYF.

This clone was observed a few times. The rearrangement links TRBV2 to TRBJ1-5, with 10 bases that match TRBD1. The trim removed 6 bases at V and 4 bases at J, leaving 6 bases unmatched. The CDR3 runs 15 residues. Germline CDR1 reads SNHLY; CDR2 reads FYNNEI. The CDR3 is CASRKGTGVNQPQHF. The CDR3 nucleotides are TGTGCCAGCAGGAAGGGGACAGGGGTGAATCAGCCCCAGCATTTT.

The chain employs TRBV7-6 and TRBJ2-5, with 8 bases matching TRBD2. Germline trimming cut 6 bases from V and 5 bases from J; bases unmatched to any gene: 11. CDR3 length: 15 residues. CDR1 is SGHVS and CDR2 is FNYEAQ in the germline V gene. The CDR3 loop reads CASSPLAGQSETQYF. CDR3 DNA: TGTGCCAGCAGTCCCTTAGCGGGACAATCGGAGACCCAGTACTTC.

V is TRBV7-3 and J is TRBJ1-1, with D possibly being TRBD1 (6 bases). Trimming left V 0 bases short and J 3 bases short, with 11 bases between. Germline V gives CDR1 SGHTA, CDR2 FQGTGA. The length of the CDR3 is 15 residues. The CDR3 DNA reads as TGTGCCAGCAGCTTAACCGGCCCAGGGGACACTGAAGCTTTCTTT. Translated: CASSLTGPGDTEAFF. Using reference TRBV7-3 and TRBJ1-1 for the parts outside the CDR3, the full variable domain is GAGVSQTPSNKVTEKGKYVELRCDPISGHTALYWYRQSLGQGPEFLIYFQGTGAADDSGLPNDRFFAVRPEGSVSTLKIQRTERGDSAVYLCASSLTGPGDTEAFFGQGTRLTVV.

The chain employs TRBV5-1 and TRBJ2-1, with 8 nucleotides matching TRBD2. This CDR3 is 15 amino acids long. Trimming removed 4 bases from V and 6 bases from J; junction bases left unmatched: 9. In germline, CDR1 is SGHRS, CDR2 YFSETQ. The CDR3 reads CASSASGLVSNEQFF. The CDR3 DNA follows: TGCGCCAGCAGCGCCTCGGGACTAGTGTCCAATGAGCAGTTCTTC. Together with reference TRBV5-1 and TRBJ2-1, the CDR3 gives the full variable domain: KAGVTQTPRYLIKTRGQQVTLSCSPISGHRSVSWYQQTPGQGLQFLFEYFSETQRNKGNFPGRFSGRQFSNSRSEMNVSTLELGDSALYLCASSASGLVSNEQFFGPGTRLTVL.

The chain employs TRBV5-1 and TRBJ2-5; 10 bases line up with TRBD1. This CDR3 is built from 16 residues. Germline V lookup: CDR1 SGHRS, CDR2 YFSETQ. J gave up 5 bases and V 1 base, and 8 bases lay outside the gene matches. This CDR3 is CASSLHGTGVLETQYF. The CDR3 DNA reads TGCGCCAGCAGCTTGCACGGGACAGGGGTTTTGGAGACCCAGTACTTC.

CDR3 region: CACLGGSSSYGYTF. CDR3 DNA: TGTGCCTGCCTTGGGGGGTCAAGTAGCTATGGCTACACCTTC. The gene calls are TRBV30 and TRBJ1-2, with D possibly being TRBD1 (5 bases). CDR1 and CDR2 from the germline V gene are GTSNPN and SVGIG (reference sequence). Trimming removed 6 bases at V and 4 bases at J, with 18 bases between. This CDR3 is built from 14 residues. Combining the CDR3 with reference TRBV30 and TRBJ1-2 gives the whole variable domain SQTIHQWPATLVQPVGSPLSLECTVEGTSNPNLYWYRQAAGRGLQLLFYSVGIGQISSEVPQNLSASRPQDRQFILSSKKLLLSDSGFYLCACLGGSSSYGYTFGSGTRLTVV.

The chain recombines TRBV6-5 with TRBJ2-7; D is undetermined. Germline-derived CDR1 and CDR2 are MNHEY and SVGAGI. Deletions cut 8 bases from V and 1 base from J, with 15 bases between. This CDR3 is 14 amino acids long. CDR3 in DNA: TGTGCCAGCTCCGCTAAGACACTTTCCTACGAGCAGTACTTC. This translates into CASSAKTLSYEQYF.

The V and J genes are TRBV30 and TRBJ2-5, with D possibly matching TRBD2 (6 bases). Matching the DNA end better, TRBJ2-7 makes the J call doubtful. The CDR3 totals 16 residues. The germline V gene encodes CDR1 GTSNPN and CDR2 SVGIG (reference sequence). In DNA, the CDR3 is TGTGCCTGGAGTGTACTGGGCGGGGCGAGAGCCCACGAGCAGTACTTC. It yields the protein CAWSVLGGARAHEQYF.

V and J are TRBV27 and TRBJ1-6; 8 bases map to TRBD1. With 3 bases clipped from V and 6 bases from J, the junction kept 4 bases outside the gene matches. The CDR3 extends over 15 amino acids. Germline assignment: CDR1 MNHEY and CDR2 SMNVEV (reference sequence). The CDR3 coding sequence is TGTGCCAGCAGTTTCCTACAGGGGGTTAATTCACCCCTCCACTTT. Protein: CASSFLQGVNSPLHF.

The chain joins TRBV5-5 to TRBJ2-7; the D is unclear. CDR1 is SGHKS, CDR2 YYEKEE, per germline (reference sequence). This CDR3 region has 15 residues. V lost 3 bases and J 3 bases, leaving 16 bases between the germline ends. The CDR3 coding sequence is TGTGCCAGCAGCTCGTCCTACGCCCAAAACTACGAGCAGTACTTC. As protein: CASSSSYAQNYEQYF.

This clone was observed a handful of times. Germline and junction disagree at one end, which may indicate a read error. The genes are TRBV7-9 and TRBJ1-6; the D is unclear. This CDR3 is 16 amino acids long. Looked up from germline, CDR1 is SEHNR and CDR2 is FQNEAQ (reference sequence). CDR3 coding DNA: TGTTCCAGCAGCCCTTCCGGTGGCTCCTATAATTCACCCCTCCACTTT. As protein: CSSSPSGGSYNSPLHF.

V gene TRBV29-1 combines with J gene TRBJ2-4, with D tentatively TRBD1 (5 bases). Germline V gene data show CDR1 as SQVTM and CDR2 as ANQGSEA. This CDR3 has 13 residues. Trimming cost V 7 bases and J 0 bases, with 10 bases left between them. In DNA, the CDR3 is TGCAGCGGGAGTAGGGGAGCCAAAAACATTCAGTACTTC. It yields the protein CSGSRGAKNIQYF. The full variable domain, rest sourced from reference TRBV29-1 and TRBJ2-4, is SAVISQKPSRDICQRGTSLTIQCQVDSQVTMMFWYRQQPGQSLTLIATANQGSEATYESGFVIDKFPISRPNLTFSTLTVSNMSPEDSSIYLCSGSRGAKNIQYFGAGTRLSVL.

This chain links TRBV27 with TRBJ1-5, with a weak D call TRBD1 (5 bases). The CDR3 runs 16 residues. Deletions cut 3 bases from V and 1 base from J, with 13 bases between. The germline V gene encodes CDR1 MNHEY and CDR2 SMNVEV (reference sequence). As DNA, the CDR3 is TGTGCCAGCAGTTTTGCGGGGGATTCGAGCAATCAGCCCCAGCATTTT. Encoded protein: CASSFAGDSSNQPQHF.

The V call is TRBV29-1, the J call TRBJ2-5; D uncertain. V lost 7 bases, J lost 5 bases, and 8 bases lay in between. The CDR3 is made up of 10 amino acids. The germline V gene encodes CDR1 SQVTM and CDR2 ANQGSEA. The CDR3 here is CSGAWETQYF. CDR3 DNA: TGCAGCGGGGCGTGGGAGACCCAGTACTTC.

The V call is TRBV11-2, the J call TRBJ1-5, with 7 bases aligning to TRBD1. The CDR3 consists of 13 residues. The germline V gene has CDR1 SGHAT and CDR2 FQNNGV. The J segment lost 5 bases and the V segment lost 6 bases, leaving 4 bases of the junction unmatched. In DNA, the CDR3 is TGTGCCAGCAGTTTAACAGGGGATCAGCCCCAGCATTTT. It encodes CASSLTGDQPQHF. The variable domain in full, with the rest retrieved from reference TRBV11-2 and TRBJ1-5, is EAGVAQSPRYKIIEKRQSVAFWCNPISGHATLYWYQQILGQGPKLLIQFQNNGVVDDSQLPKDRFSAERLKGVDSTLKIQPAKLEDSAVYLCASSLTGDQPQHFGDGTRLSIL.